The 9 T cell receptor beta chains presented below share a single source sample, sequenced in a study of T cell changes during pregnancy in multiple sclerosis. The assay was immunoSEQ multiplex PCR, and TCRdb's table has in-frame clones only and misses some. The data contain some 38,000 clones, around 90% of them singletons. The sample here was CD4+ T cells from peripheral blood mononuclear cells, taken in the second trimester of pregnancy. These receptors were taken from a female donor in good health, enrolled as a control in a pregnancy study.

This CDR3 reads CASTRTGNSGGAFF. The CDR3 DNA reads TGTGCCAGCACCCGGACGGGGAATTCGGGTGGAGCTTTCTTT. The chain uses TRBV6-5 and TRBJ1-1; the D is unclear. V lost 7 bases, J lost 10 bases, and 22 bases lay in between. Germline CDR1 reads MNHEY; CDR2 reads SVGAGI. The CDR3 is made up of 14 amino acids.

Note on this clone: This CDR3 is also generated by other DNA sequences in the sample. Here the CDR3 reads CASRNRGNTGELFF. DNA for the CDR3: TGTGCCAGCAGGAACCGAGGGAACACCGGGGAGCTGTTTTTT. The chain has TRBV6-5 and TRBJ2-2; the D is unclear. CDR3 length: 14 amino acids. Per germline, CDR1 MNHEY and CDR2 SVGAGI. V lost 6 bases and J 1 base, leaving 9 bases between the germline ends.

The rearrangement links TRBV6-5 to TRBJ2-7; 8 positions match TRBD1. Germline CDR1 and CDR2: MNHEY and SVGAGI. The V segment lost 5 bases and the J segment 2 bases; nucleotides outside the gene matches: 2. The CDR3 extends over 13 amino acids. This chain's CDR3 is CASSQGQAYEQYF. The CDR3 region has the DNA TGTGCCAGCAGTCAGGGACAGGCCTACGAGCAGTACTTC.

The V and J genes are TRBV4-3 and TRBJ2-4, with 11 bases fitting TRBD2. CDR3 length: 19 residues. The germline gives CDR1 LGHNA, CDR2 YSLEER. The trim removed 0 bases at V and 1 base at J, leaving 8 bases unmatched. CDR3 DNA sequence: TGCGCCAGCAGCCAAGAGGTTAGCGGGGGGGCCGGGGCCAAAAACATTCAGTACTTC. This translates into CASSQEVSGGAGAKNIQYF.

The CDR3 loop is CASSRTGGPEAFF. As DNA, the CDR3 is TGTGCCAGCAGCAGGACAGGGGGCCCTGAAGCTTTCTTT. V gene TRBV9 combines with J gene TRBJ1-1; 11 bases line up with TRBD1. The CDR3 runs to 13 residues. Germline CDR1 and CDR2: SGDLS and YYNGEE. The trim removed 4 bases at V and 6 bases at J, leaving 2 bases unmatched.

This clone was observed once. The chain combines TRBV7-9 with TRBJ1-2; TRBD1 might be the D (6 bases). The CDR3 covers 15 residues. Germline lookup yields CDR1 SEHNR and CDR2 FQNEAQ (reference sequence). Trimming removed 2 bases at V and 8 bases at J, with 18 bases between. Written as DNA, the CDR3 is TGTGCCAGCAGCTTAAACCCCAGGGGATCGGGGGGCTACACCTTC. Protein product: CASSLNPRGSGGYTF.

This clone was counted a few times. The chain is built from TRBV19 and TRBJ2-2, with 8 bases lining up with TRBD1. After removal of 7 bases from V and 2 bases from J, the junction contained 9 bases not matched to a gene. CDR1 and CDR2 (germline): LNHDA, SQIVND (reference sequence). The CDR3 loop spans 16 amino acids. CDR3: CASKVSGTGNTGELFF. CDR3 coding DNA: TGTGCCAGTAAAGTCTCCGGGACAGGAAACACCGGGGAGCTGTTTTTT.

This sequence joins TRBV7-9 and TRBJ1-2; D is possibly TRBD1 (6 bases). The CDR3 contains 15 residues. V lost 5 bases, J lost 2 bases, and 15 bases lay in between. Germline CDR1 is SEHNR and CDR2 is FQNEAQ (reference sequence). CDR3 nucleotide sequence: TGTGCCAGCAGCCGGGGGGACAAAACAAACTATGGCTACACCTTC. Translated: CASSRGDKTNYGYTF. Supplemented by reference TRBV7-9 and TRBJ1-2, the full variable domain reads DTGVSQNPRHKITKRGQNVTFRCDPISEHNRLYWYRQTLGQGPEFLTYFQNEAQLEKSRLLSDRFSAERPKGSFSTLEIQRTEQGDSAMYLCASSRGDKTNYGYTFGSGTRLTVV.

The gene calls are TRBV2 and TRBJ2-4; the D gene is possibly TRBD2 (5 bases). This CDR3 region has 15 residues. Trimming took 3 bases from V and 3 from J, leaving 12 bases between them. Germline V gene data show CDR1 as SNHLY and CDR2 as FYNNEI. The chain's CDR3 is CASSENSRGKNIQYF. The CDR3 DNA is TGTGCCAGCAGTGAGAATAGCCGGGGCAAAAACATTCAGTACTTC. The complete variable domain, with remaining parts taken from reference TRBV2 and TRBJ2-4, reads EPEVTQTPSHQVTQMGQEVILRCVPISNHLYFYWYRQILGQKVEFLVSFYNNEISEKSEIFDDQFSVERPDGSNFTLKIRSTKLEDSAMYFCASSENSRGKNIQYFGAGTRLSVL.